The source of this T cell receptor (beta chain) is a study of T cells after yellow fever vaccination. General observations from the study: Reappearance after the booster was observed for most primary-vaccination clones (about 97% CD4, over 70% CD8). A small proportion of clonotypes was detected in both the CD4 and CD8 compartments.

A word on this clonotype: The target antigen is unknown.

As TCR cDNA was made by 5'RACE template switching, a universal primer site and UMIs were added. TCRdb independently ran MiXCR on the 5' RACE reads; one entry per CDR3 protein. Of approximately 450,000 distinct CDR3 sequences listed, around 20% were seen once; the top ten hold 15% to 20%. The sequence came from a man aged 18 to 30 who received the YFV17D yellow fever vaccine. The source material was PBMCs, sampled before the yellow fever booster vaccination.

The CDR3 region has the DNA TGTGCCAGCGGGACCGGGAAGGTTACGCAGTATTTT. Encoded protein: CASGTGKVTQYF. The genes are TRBV13 and TRBJ2-3; D possibly matches TRBD1 or TRBD2 (5 bases each). V was pared by 8 bases and J by 8 bases, with 14 bases between. This CDR3 is built from 12 residues. In germline, CDR1 is PRHDT, CDR2 FYEKMQ (reference sequence).